Below, 18 T cell receptor beta chains from the same sample are listed, as sequenced in a study of blood T cell repertoires in COVID-19. Method: immunoSEQ multiplex PCR; TCRdb's copy keeps in-frame clones and lacks some. The sample yields tens of thousands of clones, around three quarters seen once. Sequenced sample: peripheral blood. The receptors shown here come from a woman of 80 years or more with active or convalescent COVID-19.

This clone was recorded a few times. The chain combines TRBV6-4 with TRBJ1-2; 8 positions match TRBD1. Trimming cost V 5 bases and J 2 bases; bases outside gene matches: 10. Per germline, CDR1 MRHNA and CDR2 SNTAGT. The CDR3 is made up of 16 amino acids. As DNA, the CDR3 is TGTGCCAGCAGTCCAACCCCGGGACAGGTGAACTATGGCTACACCTTC. Its translation is CASSPTPGQVNYGYTF.

This rearrangement joins TRBV28 to TRBJ1-1; 7 positions match TRBD1. V shed 5 bases, J shed 7 bases, and the junction held 16 bases outside the gene matches. The CDR3 extends over 16 amino acids. CDR1 and CDR2 from the germline V gene are MDHEN and SYDVKM. CDR3 amino acids: CASSALGRGRILEAFF. CDR3 bases: TGTGCCAGCAGTGCCCTCGGCAGGGGGAGGATCCTTGAAGCTTTCTTT. Full variable domain (remainder filled in from reference TRBV28 and TRBJ1-1): DVKVTQSSRYLVKRTGEKVFLECVQDMDHENMFWYRQDPGLGLRLIYFSYDVKMKEKGDIPEGYSVSREKKERFSLILESASTNQTSMYLCASSALGRGRILEAFFGQGTRLTVV.

The J gene is TRBJ2-2, the V gene TRBV10-3; D perhaps matches TRBD2 (6 bases). CDR1 and CDR2 from the germline V gene are ENHRY and SYGVKD. The CDR3 is 15 amino acids. The V and J ends lost 4 bases and 2 bases respectively, with 11 bases between them. In DNA form, the CDR3 reads TGTGCCATCAGTGCTGGGACTTTTAACACCGGGGAGCTGTTTTTT. Its protein is CAISAGTFNTGELFF.

The V gene is TRBV9, the J gene TRBJ2-3, with 10 nucleotides matching TRBD2. J gave up 2 bases and V 0 bases, and 3 bases lay outside the gene matches. From germline, CDR1 is SGDLS and CDR2 YYNGEE. CDR3 length: 16 amino acids. The CDR3 reads CASSVASGGNTDTQYF. The CDR3 nucleotides read TGTGCCAGCAGCGTAGCTAGCGGGGGAAACACAGATACGCAGTATTTT.

The rearrangement joins TRBV11-2 to TRBJ1-2; 12 bases agree with TRBD1. With 1 base clipped from V and 4 bases from J, the junction kept 4 bases outside the gene matches. Germline V gene lookup returns CDR1 SGHAT and CDR2 FQNNGV. The CDR3 contains 16 residues. In nucleotides, the CDR3 is TGTGCCAGCAGCTTAGCGGGGACAGGGGGCTTCTATGGCTACACCTTC. Amino acids: CASSLAGTGGFYGYTF.

J is TRBJ2-2 and V is TRBV9, with TRBD2 as a possible D gene (5 bases). The V gene's germline CDR1 is SGDLS and CDR2 YYNGEE. Trimming pared 1 base from V and 4 bases from J, leaving 11 bases between. CDR3 length: 15 residues. The CDR3 sequence is CASSVRSEGTGELFF. DNA of the CDR3: TGTGCCAGCAGCGTAAGGAGCGAGGGCACCGGGGAGCTGTTTTTT.

V and J are TRBV9 and TRBJ2-3, with no clear D. The germline V and J ends were trimmed by 0 bases and 6 bases, with 11 bases remaining between them. The V gene's germline CDR1 is SGDLS and CDR2 YYNGEE. The CDR3 is 14 residues long. DNA of the CDR3: TGTGCCAGCAGCGTAGTTCCTACCGGGGATACGCAGTATTTT. This encodes CASSVVPTGDTQYF.

The chain recombines TRBV5-6 with TRBJ1-2; the match to TRBD1 covers 7 bases. This CDR3 is built from 16 residues. Germline CDR1 reads SGHDT; CDR2 reads YYEEEE. With 7 bases clipped from V and 7 bases from J, the junction kept 19 bases outside the gene matches. The CDR3 protein is CASCLDPTGQASGYTF. The CDR3 bases are TGTGCCAGCTGTCTAGATCCGACAGGGCAGGCGAGTGGCTACACCTTC.

This clone was picked up one time. This sequence joins TRBV4-1 and TRBJ1-6; TRBD1 matches 7 bases. V shed 3 bases, J shed 10 bases, and the junction held 6 bases outside the gene matches. This CDR3 is 14 amino acids long. Looked up from germline, CDR1 is MGHRA and CDR2 is YSYEKL. The CDR3 here is CASSQDRLESPLHF. The CDR3 nucleotides are TGCGCCAGCAGCCAGGACAGGCTAGAATCACCCCTCCACTTT.

This chain joins TRBV11-2 and TRBJ2-2, with TRBD2 identical over 11 bases. Losses at the gene ends were 3 bases for V and 1 base for J; bases not matched to a gene: 10. The CDR3 runs 19 residues. The germline V gene has CDR1 SGHAT and CDR2 FQNNGV. In nucleotides, the CDR3 is TGTGCCAGCAGCTTCGTCGTTCTAGCGGGGGGCCGGAACACCGGGGAGCTGTTTTTT. Protein: CASSFVVLAGGRNTGELFF. The full variable domain, its missing parts supplied by reference TRBV11-2 and TRBJ2-2, is EAGVAQSPRYKIIEKRQSVAFWCNPISGHATLYWYQQILGQGPKLLIQFQNNGVVDDSQLPKDRFSAERLKGVDSTLKIQPAKLEDSAVYLCASSFVVLAGGRNTGELFFGEGSRLTVL.

The CDR3 coding sequence is TGTGCCAGTGAAAGGGGCGATCATAACACCGGGGAGCTGTTTTTT. Its protein product is CASERGDHNTGELFF. V and J are TRBV13 and TRBJ2-2, with TRBD1 as a possible D gene (5 bases). Per germline, CDR1 PRHDT and CDR2 FYEKMQ (reference sequence). The ends were cut back, 9 bases at V and 2 bases at J, with 16 bases in the middle. The CDR3 sequence is 15 residues long.

The CDR3: CASSPGRGAFF. CDR3 sequence (DNA): TGTGCCAGCTCGCCTGGCCGGGGAGCTTTCTTT. This chain uses TRBV18 with TRBJ1-1; D is undetermined. The V end lost 6 bases, the J end lost 10 bases, and 12 bases lay between the germline ends. This CDR3 is built from 11 residues. Germline CDR1 and CDR2: KGHSH and LQKENI.

The chain is built from TRBV5-4 and TRBJ2-3; the match to TRBD2 covers 8 bases. The germline V gene encodes CDR1 SGHNT and CDR2 YYREEE (reference sequence). CDR3 size: 15 residues. V lost 4 bases and J lost 1; bases outside the gene matches: 5. This chain's CDR3 is CASSVQRGRTDTQYF. The CDR3 DNA is TGTGCCAGCAGCGTTCAGCGGGGGCGCACAGATACGCAGTATTTT.

The rearrangement links TRBV9 to TRBJ2-1; TRBD2 aligns across 12 bases. CDR3 size: 14 residues. Germline V lookup: CDR1 SGDLS, CDR2 YYNGEE. V trimming: 2 bases; J trimming: 12 bases; junction bases outside the gene matches: 6. DNA for the CDR3: TGTGCCAGCAGCGTGGATCTAGCGGGGGGGCCGCAGTTCTTC. Translation gives CASSVDLAGGPQFF.

The chain joins TRBV6-6 to TRBJ1-3; no clear D. CDR3 length equals 16 residues. Germline CDR1 and CDR2: MNHNY and SVGAGI (reference sequence). V was shortened by 7 bases and J by 0 bases, with 16 bases between the two germline ends. The CDR3 coding sequence is TGTGCCAGCATGCGAGGTTTTACGTCCTCTGGAAACACCATATATTTT. Translating gives CASMRGFTSSGNTIYF.

This clone was counted a single time. The chain combines TRBV5-1 with TRBJ2-1; 7 bases align to TRBD2. This CDR3 spans 16 amino acids. Germline assignment: CDR1 SGHRS and CDR2 YFSETQ. V lost 0 bases and J lost 0; bases outside the gene matches: 3. The CDR3 region is CASSLASSGSYNEQFF. The CDR3 DNA reads TGCGCCAGCAGCTTGGCGTCTAGCGGCTCCTACAATGAGCAGTTCTTC.

The CDR3 is CASSESGAGGRNEQFF. The CDR3 nucleotides read TGCGCCAGCAGTGAGTCGGGGGCGGGGGGGCGGAATGAGCAGTTCTTC. The chain joins TRBV10-2 to TRBJ2-1, with 9 positions matching TRBD2. The CDR3 is 16 residues long. Trimming cost V 0 bases and J 7 bases; bases outside gene matches: 7. Germline V gene data show CDR1 as WSHSY and CDR2 as SAAADI.

V is TRBV19 and J is TRBJ2-7, with TRBD1 matching 9 bases. Unmatched junction bases numbered 6, after V lost 2 bases and J lost 4 bases. The CDR3 is 15 amino acids. Germline V lookup: CDR1 LNHDA, CDR2 SQIVND (reference sequence). In DNA, the CDR3 is TGTGCCAGTAGTATATCGCACAGGGGGCAATACGAGCAGTACTTC. This codes for CASSISHRGQYEQYF.